What follows are 22 T cell receptor beta chains derived from one specimen sequenced in a study of T cells expressing NK-cell markers. TCRdb reprocessed the 5' RACE reads and stores each CDR3 protein as one record, lacking DNA. The sample table sets out fewer than 400,000 distinct CDR3 sequences. The sequenced sample consisted of blood T cells: a sorted CD56 or NKG2C T cell subset, CD4+ or CD8+ T cells, or bulk PBMC T cells (not recorded which). These receptors were collected from a man aged 18-75 years in good health.

The chain has TRBV5-1 and TRBJ2-7; there is no DNA to check the TCRdb D call of TRBD2. Per the germline V gene, CDR1 is SGHRS and CDR2 is YFSETQ. The length of the CDR3 is 14 residues. The CDR3 here is CASRLALTTYEQYF.

The J gene is TRBJ2-7, the V gene TRBV11-2; the D call from TCRdb, TRBD1, cannot be confirmed without DNA. Germline V gives CDR1 SGHAT, CDR2 FQNNGV. This CDR3 has 16 residues. CDR3 in amino acids: CASSSANRGLRYEQYF. The whole variable domain, remainder taken from reference TRBV11-2 and TRBJ2-7, is EAGVAQSPRYKIIEKRQSVAFWCNPISGHATLYWYQQILGQGPKLLIQFQNNGVVDDSQLPKDRFSAERLKGVDSTLKIQPAKLEDSAVYLCASSSANRGLRYEQYFGPGTRLTVT.

The CDR3 is CASGGQGLYEQYF. The chain recombines TRBV12-5 with TRBJ2-7; lacking DNA, the TRBD1 call made by TCRdb goes unchecked. This CDR3 spans 13 amino acids. CDR1 and CDR2 from the germline V gene are LGHNT and FRNRAP.

The CDR3 sequence: CASSLDRVGAVARSRETQYF. V is TRBV11-2 and J is TRBJ2-5; TCRdb returns TRBD1, unconfirmable since there is no DNA. This CDR3 comprises 20 residues. Germline V gives CDR1 SGHAT, CDR2 FQNNGV.

The rearrangement links TRBV12-3 or TRBV12-4 to TRBJ1-2. This CDR3 is built from 13 residues. CDR3 sequence reads: CASSFLRNYGYTF.

The gene calls are TRBV2 and TRBJ2-7. The germline V gene encodes CDR1 SNHLY and CDR2 FYNNEI. CDR3 length equals 15 residues. CDR3 sequence: CASDGGLRNTYEQYF.

The chain's CDR3 is CASSLGLGGSEQYF. The chain carries TRBV3-1 and TRBJ2-7; TCRdb selects TRBD1, and the lack of DNA leaves this call unchecked. Germline V gene sequence: CDR1 LGHDT, CDR2 YNNKEL (reference sequence). This CDR3 contains 14 residues.

The J gene is TRBJ1-3, the V gene TRBV12-3 or TRBV12-4. The length of the CDR3 is 14 residues. The CDR3 loop is CASSTRGSGNTIYF.

This chain uses TRBV11-2 with TRBJ2-3. The V gene's germline CDR1 is SGHAT and CDR2 FQNNGV. CDR3 length: 14 residues. The CDR3 region is CASSLSLGTDTQYF.

The J gene is TRBJ1-2, the V gene TRBV6-1; absent DNA, TCRdb's TRBD1 call cannot be checked. Germline-derived CDR1 and CDR2 are MNHNS and SASEGT. The CDR3 consists of 14 residues. The CDR3 loop is CASRTGTANYGYTF.

This chain joins TRBV7-2 and TRBJ2-5; TCRdb selects TRBD1, and the lack of DNA leaves this call unchecked. The length of the CDR3 is 14 residues. CDR1 and CDR2 (germline): SGHTA, FQGNSA. The CDR3 here is CASSHRFPQETQYF.

V is TRBV29-1 and J is TRBJ2-1; the TRBD2 assignment by TCRdb is unverifiable without DNA. This CDR3 has 14 amino acids. Germline lookup yields CDR1 SQVTM and CDR2 ANQGSEA. The chain's CDR3 is CSVEASFLQNEQFF.

J is TRBJ2-2 and V is TRBV2; TCRdb's D call of TRBD1 is untestable without DNA. CDR1 is SNHLY, CDR2 FYNNEI, per germline. The CDR3 extends over 16 amino acids. CDR3 region: CASSRDRASNTGELFF.

The V call is TRBV11-2, the J call TRBJ2-2. Germline V gives CDR1 SGHAT, CDR2 FQNNGV. The length of the CDR3 is 14 residues. The chain's CDR3 is CASSLVRLPGSCFF.

This CDR3 reads CASSPGQGLGQPQHF. V usage is TRBV7-8 and J usage is TRBJ1-5; there is no DNA to check the TCRdb D call of TRBD1. Germline V gene data show CDR1 as SGHVS and CDR2 as FQNEAQ. This CDR3 is built from 15 residues.

V is TRBV7-3 and J is TRBJ1-5; TCRdb reports TRBD1, a call that lacks DNA to check it against. Per the germline V gene, CDR1 is SGHTA and CDR2 is FQGTGA. The CDR3 spans 15 residues. The CDR3 is CASSPQGGGNQPQHF.

The J gene is TRBJ1-2, the V gene TRBV7-6. CDR3 length: 13 amino acids. Per the germline V gene, CDR1 is SGHVS and CDR2 is FNYEAQ. CDR3 sequence: CASSLDGLNDYTF.

The chain carries TRBV28 and TRBJ2-1; without DNA, the TCRdb call of TRBD2 cannot be checked. Germline lookup yields CDR1 MDHEN and CDR2 SYDVKM. The CDR3 is made up of 13 amino acids. CDR3 amino acids: CASSLSELVVRFF. The full variable domain, with the rest looked up from reference TRBV28 and TRBJ2-1, is DVKVTQSSRYLVKRTGEKVFLECVQDMDHENMFWYRQDPGLGLRLIYFSYDVKMKEKGDIPEGYSVSREKKERFSLILESASTNQTSMYLCASSLSELVVRFFGPGTRLTVL.

J is TRBJ2-1 and V is TRBV6-5; the TCRdb D gene call, TRBD2, has no DNA to confirm it. CDR1 MNHEY and CDR2 SVGAGI come from the germline V gene. The CDR3 is 11 amino acids. CDR3 protein: CASSRLGEQFF.

The chain is built from TRBV11-2 and TRBJ2-7; TCRdb gives TRBD2 as the D gene, but with no DNA this cannot be confirmed. Germline-derived CDR1 and CDR2 are SGHAT and FQNNGV. The CDR3 is 15 amino acids. Here the CDR3 reads CASSIGTSGTYEQYF.

V gene TRBV6-1 combines with J gene TRBJ1-2; TCRdb gives TRBD1 as the D gene, but with no DNA this cannot be confirmed. Germline assignment: CDR1 MNHNS and CDR2 SASEGT. The CDR3 runs 13 residues. This chain's CDR3 is CASSLQGTDGYTF.

The rearrangement joins TRBV6-5 to TRBJ2-2. CDR1 and CDR2 from the germline V gene are MNHEY and SVGAGI. The CDR3 runs to 16 residues. The CDR3 protein is CASSYSKPGNTGELFF.